These 20 T cell receptor beta chains came from one sample sequenced in a study of blood T cell repertoires in COVID-19. Assay used: immunoSEQ multiplex PCR; TCRdb lists only in-frame clones, some missing. This table has about 83,000 clones, roughly nine tenths appearing once. Sequenced: peripheral blood. The receptors come from a woman in her fifties or sixties with active or convalescent COVID-19.

This chain connects TRBV2 to TRBJ1-5; possibly TRBD1 for D (6 bases). The CDR3 is made up of 13 amino acids. Between the trimmed V and J ends, which lost 4 bases and 4 bases, there was a span of 8 bases. Germline loops: CDR1 SNHLY, CDR2 FYNNEI. The CDR3 is CASSGQENQPQHF. Here the CDR3 DNA reads TGTGCCAGCAGTGGACAGGAAAATCAGCCCCAGCATTTT.

This chain links TRBV3-1 (or the pseudogene TRBV3-2) with TRBJ2-7; 8 bases are a match to TRBD2. The ends lost 3 bases at V and 1 base at J; junction bases unmatched: 2. Germline loops: CDR1 LGHDT, CDR2 YNNKEL (reference sequence). The CDR3 is made up of 14 amino acids. The CDR3: CASSQGGGSYEQYF. In DNA, the CDR3 is TGTGCCAGCAGCCAGGGCGGGGGGTCCTACGAGCAGTACTTC.

The chain joins TRBV7-2 to TRBJ1-5; D uncertain. This CDR3 has 13 residues. V gave up 5 bases and J gave up 7 bases, with 12 bases separating them. The germline gives CDR1 SGHTA, CDR2 FQGNSA. CDR3 DNA sequence: TGTGCCAGCAGCCAGGACTACGGACAGCCCCAGCATTTT. The encoded protein is CASSQDYGQPQHF.

The chain links TRBV11-2 to TRBJ1-2; the match to TRBD1 covers 7 bases. The germline CDR1 and CDR2 sequences are SGHAT and FQNNGV. The V segment lost 3 bases and the J segment 5 bases; nucleotides outside the gene matches: 9. The CDR3 spans 15 residues. In DNA, the CDR3 is TGTGCCAGCAGCTTGGGGACAGCACCTTTTTATGGCTACACCTTC. It codes for CASSLGTAPFYGYTF.

This clone has a single count. The rearrangement joins TRBV5-4 to TRBJ1-6; D is undetermined. This CDR3 has 16 amino acids. Between the trimmed V and J ends, which lost 3 bases and 7 bases, there was a span of 17 bases. Germline assignment: CDR1 SGHNT and CDR2 YYREEE (reference sequence). CDR3 in amino acids: CASSSGTGVVNSPLHF. In DNA form, the CDR3 reads TGTGCCAGCAGCTCCGGAACCGGGGTTGTAAATTCACCCCTCCACTTT.

The rearrangement joins TRBV6-5 to TRBJ1-4; D uncertain. Looked up from germline, CDR1 is MNHEY and CDR2 is SVGAGI. The CDR3 spans 14 residues. With 4 bases removed from V and 0 bases from J, the gap between germline ends came to 6 bases. The CDR3 bases are TGTGCCAGCAGTTTCTCCACAACTAATGAAAAACTGTTTTTT. It yields the protein CASSFSTTNEKLFF.

The chain joins TRBV7-9 to TRBJ2-1; TRBD2 is a possible D gene (6 bases). CDR3 size: 12 residues. Germline V gives CDR1 SEHNR, CDR2 FQNEAQ (reference sequence). V lost 5 bases and J 7 bases, leaving 9 bases between the germline ends. CDR3 amino acids: CASSMGGNEQFF. The CDR3 DNA reads as TGTGCCAGCAGCATGGGGGGTAATGAGCAGTTCTTC.

This chain connects TRBV9 to TRBJ1-2; D is possibly TRBD1 (5 bases). The CDR3 consists of 12 residues. The germline V gene has CDR1 SGDLS and CDR2 YYNGEE. Deletions cut 4 bases from V and 4 bases from J, with 8 bases between. DNA of the CDR3: TGTGCCAGCAGCCGACAGCTCTATGGCTACACCTTC. It encodes CASSRQLYGYTF.

The chain uses TRBV6-4 and TRBJ2-3; 8 nucleotides agree with TRBD1. This CDR3 contains 16 residues. The ends lost 6 bases at V and 1 base at J; junction bases unmatched: 9. CDR1 is MRHNA and CDR2 is SNTAGT in the germline V gene. For the CDR3, the DNA is TGTGCCAGCAGCCATGGACAGGGATCGGGCACAGATACGCAGTATTTT. Translation gives CASSHGQGSGTDTQYF.

The chain combines TRBV11-2 with TRBJ1-2; TRBD1 might be the D (5 bases). Trimming cost V 3 bases and J 7 bases, with 12 bases left between them. This CDR3 spans 13 amino acids. Germline loops: CDR1 SGHAT, CDR2 FQNNGV. Written as DNA, the CDR3 is TGTGCCAGCAGCTTTAGTAGCAGGGCTGGCTACACCTTC. Protein: CASSFSSRAGYTF.

This chain joins TRBV11-2 and TRBJ2-3, with 10 bases that match TRBD2. The CDR3 extends over 16 amino acids. V lost 4 bases, J lost 2 bases, and 6 bases stayed unmatched. Germline-derived CDR1 and CDR2 are SGHAT and FQNNGV. CDR3 protein: CASSSPTSGYTDTQYF. The CDR3 DNA sequence: TGTGCCAGCAGCTCCCCGACTAGCGGGTACACAGATACGCAGTATTTT.

V usage is TRBV27 and J usage is TRBJ1-2, with D perhaps matching TRBD1 (5 bases). The CDR3 has 16 amino acids. Trimming cost V 4 bases and J 1 base, with 16 bases left between them. Germline V CDR1 and CDR2: MNHEY, SMNVEV (reference sequence). For the CDR3, the DNA is TGTGCCAGCAGTTCGTGGGGCGCCGGTGGTAACTATGGCTACACCTTC. It codes for CASSSWGAGGNYGYTF.

The chain links TRBV9 to TRBJ1-1; TRBD1 matches at 8 bases. CDR1 and CDR2 (germline): SGDLS, YYNGEE. The CDR3 loop spans 15 amino acids. The trim removed 0 bases at V and 3 bases at J, leaving 4 bases unmatched. This CDR3 reads CASSVETGADTEAFF. Written as DNA, the CDR3 is TGTGCCAGCAGCGTAGAGACAGGGGCGGACACTGAAGCTTTCTTT.

This clone was picked up a small number of times. The V and J genes are TRBV6-2 or TRBV6-3 and TRBJ1-1; tentative D call: TRBD1 (6 bases). Germline values: CDR1 MNHEY, CDR2 SVGEGT. V was shortened by 0 bases and J by 0 bases, with 11 bases between the two germline ends. There are 16 residues in the CDR3. CDR3 nucleotides: TGTGCCAGCAGTTACTCGTCAGGGGATTTGAACACTGAAGCTTTCTTT. As protein: CASSYSSGDLNTEAFF.

Details on this clone: Relative to the germline gene, one junction end is altered; a read error may explain this. This chain links TRBV2 with TRBJ2-5; 10 bases are shared with TRBD2. The CDR3 covers 16 residues. CDR1 is SNHLY, CDR2 FYNNEI, per germline. The CDR3 DNA follows: TGTGCCAGAAGTGGGCCGAGCGGGGGGGGCTTTGAAGCCCAGTACTTC. Its translation is CARSGPSGGGFEAQYF.

The rearrangement uses TRBV5-1 and TRBJ2-2, with 9 bases identical to TRBD1. Germline CDR1 reads SGHRS; CDR2 reads YFSETQ. The junction had 2 bases not matched to a gene; V was cut back by 3 bases and J by 5 bases. CDR3 length equals 14 residues. The CDR3 here is CASSSGQGTGELFF. CDR3 nucleotide sequence: TGCGCCAGCAGCTCGGGACAGGGAACCGGGGAGCTGTTTTTT.

The chain couples TRBV6-2 or TRBV6-3 to TRBJ1-2; D uncertain. The CDR3 is made up of 15 amino acids. Germline V CDR1 and CDR2: MNHEY, SVGEGT. V was pared by 0 bases and J by 7 bases, with 15 bases between. In DNA form, the CDR3 reads TGTGCCAGCAGTTACTCGAGAGGTGGTTTATCTGGCTACACCTTC. Its protein product is CASSYSRGGLSGYTF.

V usage is TRBV9 and J usage is TRBJ2-7; D might be TRBD1 (6 bases). Germline CDR1 is SGDLS and CDR2 is YYNGEE. CDR3 size: 15 residues. Trimming removed 4 bases from V and 2 bases from J, with 16 bases in between. This CDR3 reads CASSPRVGQTYEQYF. The CDR3 DNA follows: TGTGCCAGCAGCCCTCGTGTCGGACAGACCTACGAGCAGTACTTC.

Only one count was recorded for this clone. V and J are TRBV3-1 (or the pseudogene TRBV3-2) and TRBJ2-7, with a tentative D call TRBD2 (5 bases). The ends were cut back, 1 base at V and 0 bases at J, with 10 bases in the middle. CDR1 is LGHDT and CDR2 is YNNKEL in the germline V gene (reference sequence). The CDR3 has 15 amino acids. The DNA for the CDR3 is TGTGCCAGCAGCCAAGCGTCGGGGAGCTCCTACGAGCAGTACTTC. This encodes CASSQASGSSYEQYF.

V usage is TRBV9 and J usage is TRBJ2-5, with 7 nucleotides matching TRBD2. CDR3 length: 16 residues. The junction had 6 bases not matched to a gene; V was cut back by 0 bases and J by 1 base. Germline V gene data show CDR1 as SGDLS and CDR2 as YYNGEE. CDR3 residues: CASSVGARGFQETQYF. CDR3 bases: TGTGCCAGCAGCGTAGGGGCGCGGGGGTTCCAAGAGACCCAGTACTTC.